This paragraph reports one T cell receptor (beta chain). V was cut by 4 bases and J by 8 bases, with 22 bases left in between. Germline loops: CDR1 SGHRS, CDR2 YFSETQ. This CDR3 is built from 16 residues. The data belong to a study of early T cells in non-severe SARS-CoV-2 infection. From the 5' RACE reads, TCRdb called clonotypes with MiXCR, one entry per CDR3 protein. The table has 70,000 to 95,000 distinct CDR3 sequences, about 11% seen once; the top ten hold about 4.8%. The clonotype was recovered from an adult who was a healthcare worker with PCR-confirmed SARS-CoV-2 infection or an uninfected control (not recorded which). Sequencing was performed on whole blood. The chain carries TRBV5-1 and TRBJ2-1, with D tentatively TRBD1 or TRBD2 (6 bases each). CDR3 residues: CASSLGRDTLGDEQFF. CDR3 DNA: TGCGCCAGCAGCCTGGGGCGGGACACCCTGGGCGATGAGCAGTTCTTC.